Following are 10 T cell receptor beta chains from one sample sequenced in a study of blood T cell repertoires in COVID-19. Assay: immunoSEQ multiplex PCR; the TCRdb copy retains only in-frame clones and omits some. Of 98,000 or so clones in the sample, more than 85% were seen once. The specimen was peripheral blood. The receptor set was obtained from a human donor in a cohort sampled during active COVID-19.

This chain joins TRBV4-2 and TRBJ1-1, with 8 bases matching TRBD1. Germline CDR1 is LGHNA and CDR2 is YNFKEQ. The ends lost 4 bases at V and 4 bases at J; junction bases unmatched: 8. CDR3 length: 15 residues. CDR3 loop: CASSRRGQGGTEAFF. CDR3 DNA sequence: TGTGCCAGCAGCCGAAGAGGACAGGGCGGCACTGAAGCTTTCTTT.

This rearrangement joins TRBV7-2 to TRBJ2-2; D possibly corresponds to TRBD2 (6 bases). V was clipped by 3 bases and J by 1 base, with 12 bases between them. Germline CDR1 is SGHTA and CDR2 is FQGNSA. The CDR3 is 16 residues long. DNA of the CDR3: TGTGCCAGCAGCTTTACTAGCACCTTGAACACCGGGGAGCTGTTTTTT. Protein: CASSFTSTLNTGELFF.

The CDR3 nucleotides are TGTGCCAGCAGCGGGGTTACCGAGCAGTACTTC. Its protein is CASSGVTEQYF. The chain employs TRBV2 and TRBJ2-7; a possible D gene is TRBD2 (5 bases). Trimming took off 6 bases at V and 6 bases at J, with 9 bases between the two ends. The CDR3 consists of 11 residues. The germline V gene encodes CDR1 SNHLY and CDR2 FYNNEI.

The chain combines TRBV5-1 with TRBJ2-3, with unresolved D. From germline, CDR1 is SGHRS and CDR2 YFSETQ. This CDR3 region has 14 residues. Deletions cut 0 bases from V and 6 bases from J, with 11 bases between. The CDR3 coding sequence is TGCGCCAGCAGCTTGGAGACGGTCGGGGATACGCAGTATTTT. Amino acid sequence: CASSLETVGDTQYF.

The chain carries TRBV9 and TRBJ2-1, with TRBD2 matching 11 bases. The V and J ends lost 0 bases and 4 bases, in that order; junction bases with no gene match: 0. The length of the CDR3 is 15 residues. The germline gives CDR1 SGDLS, CDR2 YYNGEE. The CDR3, as DNA: TGTGCCAGCAGCGTAGTAGCGGGGGGGTACAATGAGCAGTTCTTC. It codes for CASSVVAGGYNEQFF.

The chain couples TRBV12-5 to TRBJ1-5, with D perhaps TRBD1 (5 bases). In germline, CDR1 is LGHNT, CDR2 FRNRAP. The CDR3 spans 13 residues. Trimming shortened V by 1 base and J by 4 bases, and 5 bases separated the two germline ends. CDR3 amino acids: CASGLEGNQPQHF. The CDR3, as DNA: TGTGCTAGTGGTTTGGAGGGGAATCAGCCCCAGCATTTT.

The sample holds many counts of this clone. The chain carries TRBV10-1 and TRBJ1-6; D call uncertain. V lost 2 bases and J 7 bases, leaving 6 bases between the germline ends. CDR3 length equals 13 residues. Germline CDR1 and CDR2: WNHNN and SYGVQD (reference sequence). The CDR3 loop reads CASSEDTNSPLHF. The CDR3 nucleotides are TGCGCCAGCAGTGAGGACACGAATTCACCCCTCCACTTT.

The chain recombines TRBV5-1 with TRBJ2-7, with 9 bases lining up with TRBD1. The V gene end was trimmed by 3 bases and the J gene end by 4 bases; junction bases not matched to a gene: 5. CDR1 is SGHRS, CDR2 YFSETQ, per germline. The length of the CDR3 is 14 residues. CDR3 nucleotides: TGCGCCAGCAGCTATAAGGGACAGGGATACGAGCAGTACTTC. Protein sequence: CASSYKGQGYEQYF.

This clone was counted a single time. The V gene is TRBV6-2 or TRBV6-3, the J gene TRBJ1-5, with 7 bases matching TRBD1. V lost 4 bases to trimming and J lost 7 bases; unmatched junction nucleotides: 7. The CDR3 has 14 residues. In germline, CDR1 is MNHEY, CDR2 SVGEGT. CDR3 sequence: CASSFDRALQPQHF. The CDR3 DNA sequence: TGTGCCAGCAGTTTTGACAGGGCTCTCCAGCCCCAGCATTTT.

The CDR3 sequence is CASSSTSGEQYF. As DNA, the CDR3 is TGTGCCAGCAGTTCGACTAGCGGCGAGCAGTACTTC. The chain joins TRBV6-5 to TRBJ2-7; 9 positions agree with TRBD2. V was pared by 4 bases and J by 6 bases, with 1 base of the junction left unmatched. This CDR3 region has 12 residues. Germline V lookup: CDR1 MNHEY, CDR2 SVGAGI.